The entry below gives a single T cell receptor beta chain sequence along with its context. RNA transcripts were the template for amplifying TCR beta CDR3 regions. HTBI primers were used for first-round RT-PCR of the TCR CDR3. TCRdb reprocessed the multiplex PCR reads with MiXCR, giving one entry per CDR3 protein. In the table there are around 800,000 distinct CDR3 sequences, more than 30% of which are singletons. This entry comes from a study of T cells in Graves' hyperthyroidism and ophthalmopathy. CDR1 is ENHRY and CDR2 is SYGVKD in the germline V gene. Trimming shortened V by 2 bases and J by 11 bases, and 16 bases separated the two germline ends. The CDR3 runs 14 residues.

The chain joins TRBV10-3 to TRBJ1-5; D is ambiguous. Sequencing was performed on blood. The receptor comes from a man in his late teens or twenties with Graves' hyperthyroidism. CDR3 in amino acids: CAISEESDQETQHF. CDR3 nucleotides: TGTGCCATCAGTGAGGAGTCAGACCAAGAGACCCAGCATTTT.